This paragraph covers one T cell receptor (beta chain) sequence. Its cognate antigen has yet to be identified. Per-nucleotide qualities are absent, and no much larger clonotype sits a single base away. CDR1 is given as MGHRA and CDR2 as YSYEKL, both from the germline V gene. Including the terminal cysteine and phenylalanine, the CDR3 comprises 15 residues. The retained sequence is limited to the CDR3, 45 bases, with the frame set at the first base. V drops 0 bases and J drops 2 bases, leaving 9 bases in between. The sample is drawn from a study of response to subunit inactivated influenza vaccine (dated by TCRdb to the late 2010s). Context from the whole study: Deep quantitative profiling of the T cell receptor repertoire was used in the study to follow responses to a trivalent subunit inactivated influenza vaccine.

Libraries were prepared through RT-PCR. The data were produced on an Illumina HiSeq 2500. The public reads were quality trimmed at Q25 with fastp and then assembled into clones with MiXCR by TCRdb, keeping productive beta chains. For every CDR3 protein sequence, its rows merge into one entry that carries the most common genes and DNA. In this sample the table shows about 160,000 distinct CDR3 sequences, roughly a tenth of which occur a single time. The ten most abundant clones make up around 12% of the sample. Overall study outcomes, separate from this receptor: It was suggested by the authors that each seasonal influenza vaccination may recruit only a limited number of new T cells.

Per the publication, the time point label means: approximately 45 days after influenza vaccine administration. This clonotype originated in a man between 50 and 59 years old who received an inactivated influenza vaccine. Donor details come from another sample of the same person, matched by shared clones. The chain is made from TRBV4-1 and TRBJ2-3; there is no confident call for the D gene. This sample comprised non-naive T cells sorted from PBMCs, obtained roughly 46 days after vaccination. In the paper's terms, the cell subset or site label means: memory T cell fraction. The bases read TGCGCCAGCAGCCAAGAAGTCAGGTACACAGATACGCAGTATTTT. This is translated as CASSQEVRYTDTQYF.